Listed below are T cell receptor beta chains from one sample, sequenced in a study of cytotoxic CD8 clonotypes in ibrutinib-treated CLL. The data were produced by immunoSEQ multiplex PCR, yet TCRdb's version contains in-frame clones alone and is incomplete. This repertoire shows approximately 330,000 clones, about 80% found once; its top ten account for under 8.5%. Material: PBMCs, obtained before ibrutinib treatment. The receptors come from a human donor with chronic lymphocytic leukemia. Both conserved end residues are part of each CDR3. Fields, in order: CDR3 DNA, CDR3 protein, V gene, clone size, J gene, D gene. A D gene is named only where the DNA matches it firmly. For some rows the clone size is stated as once, few or many, or as a class when expanded; others skip it.

CDR3 DNA: TGTGCCACCAGCCGCGGGGACGGTAGCTCCTACGAGCAGTACTTC
CDR3 protein: CATSRGDGSSYEQYF
V gene: TRBV15
clone size: few
J gene: TRBJ2-7
D gene: .

CDR3 DNA: TGCGCCAGCAGCCCCGGGACTAGCGGGAGTTTTGAGACCCAGTACTTC
CDR3 protein: CASSPGTSGSFETQYF
V gene: TRBV5-1
clone size: once
J gene: TRBJ2-5
D gene: TRBD2

CDR3 DNA: TGTGCCAGCAGCTTATACTATGTCTCCCAAGAGACCCAGTACTTC
CDR3 protein: CASSLYYVSQETQYF
V gene: TRBV7-2
clone size: .
J gene: TRBJ2-5
D gene: .

CDR3 DNA: TGTGCCAGTAGCCTCGGACTGACCAGGGAGACCCAGTACTTC
CDR3 protein: CASSLGLTRETQYF
V gene: TRBV19
clone size: .
J gene: TRBJ2-5
D gene: .

CDR3 DNA: TGTGCCAGCAGCACTCAAATCACAGGTTTTGACACCATATATTTT
CDR3 protein: CASSTQITGFDTIYF
V gene: TRBV9
clone size: .
J gene: TRBJ1-3
D gene: .

CDR3 DNA: TGTGCCAGCAGCCGACTAGCGGAGACCACAGATACGCAGTATTTT
CDR3 protein: CASSRLAETTDTQYF
V gene: TRBV14
clone size: .
J gene: TRBJ2-3
D gene: TRBD2

CDR3 DNA: TGCGCCAGCAGCTTGGATCCCCAGGGGGCAGGAGGCTACACCTTC
CDR3 protein: CASSLDPQGAGGYTF
V gene: TRBV5-1
clone size: .
J gene: TRBJ1-2
D gene: TRBD1

CDR3 DNA: TGTGCCAGCAGCGGGGGTTCTCCCTTCTACGAGCAGTACTTC
CDR3 protein: CASSGGSPFYEQYF
V gene: TRBV7-6
clone size: .
J gene: TRBJ2-7
D gene: .

CDR3 DNA: TGTGCCAGCAGCTCCGGACTAGCGGCCCGGGATACGCAGTATTTT
CDR3 protein: CASSSGLAARDTQYF
V gene: TRBV5-4
clone size: .
J gene: TRBJ2-3
D gene: TRBD2

CDR3 DNA: TGTGCCAGCAGTTTACCCTCGGGACACACAGATACGCAGTATTTT
CDR3 protein: CASSLPSGHTDTQYF
V gene: TRBV28
clone size: .
J gene: TRBJ2-3
D gene: .

CDR3 DNA: TGTGCCAGCAGCTCGTGGGAGAGGGGAAACTATGGCTACACCTTC
CDR3 protein: CASSSWERGNYGYTF
V gene: TRBV7-2
clone size: .
J gene: TRBJ1-2
D gene: .

CDR3 DNA: TGTGCCAGCAGCTTAGGACTAGCGGGAGGTGCAGATACGCAGTATTTT
CDR3 protein: CASSLGLAGGADTQYF
V gene: TRBV11-2
clone size: .
J gene: TRBJ2-3
D gene: TRBD2

CDR3 DNA: TGTGCCAGCAGCTTAAGGTTCCGAGACAGGATAAATCAGCCCCAGCATTTT
CDR3 protein: CASSLRFRDRINQPQHF
V gene: TRBV7-2
clone size: .
J gene: TRBJ1-5
D gene: .

CDR3 DNA: TGTGCCAGCTGGGGGAGGGAAGGTCCCAAAAACATTCAGTACTTC
CDR3 protein: CASWGREGPKNIQYF
V gene: TRBV7-3
clone size: many
J gene: TRBJ2-4
D gene: TRBD2

CDR3 DNA: TGCAGCGTTGAACGGGGTAGCGGGGCCTACGAGCAGTACTTC
CDR3 protein: CSVERGSGAYEQYF
V gene: TRBV29-1
clone size: once
J gene: TRBJ2-7
D gene: TRBD2

CDR3 DNA: TGTGCCAGCAGCCAAGAGGGGACTGGCCTGTCGGATACGCAGTATTTT
CDR3 protein: CASSQEGTGLSDTQYF
V gene: TRBV7-9
clone size: .
J gene: TRBJ2-3
D gene: .

CDR3 DNA: TGTGCCAGCAGCGCGAAACTAGCGGGAGGTAACAATGAGCAGTTCTTC
CDR3 protein: CASSAKLAGGNNEQFF
V gene: TRBV9
clone size: .
J gene: TRBJ2-1
D gene: TRBD2

CDR3 DNA: TGCGCCAGCAGCCGGGGGACCCTAGCGGGAGGCGATGAGCAGTACTTC
CDR3 protein: CASSRGTLAGGDEQYF
V gene: TRBV4-3
clone size: .
J gene: TRBJ2-7
D gene: TRBD2

CDR3 DNA: TGTGCCAGTAGTCCCAGACAGGGACCCTACGAGCAGTACTTC
CDR3 protein: CASSPRQGPYEQYF
V gene: TRBV19
clone size: .
J gene: TRBJ2-7
D gene: TRBD1

CDR3 DNA: TGTGCCAGCAGTCAGGGCGGACGGATAAACTATGGCTACACCTTC
CDR3 protein: CASSQGGRINYGYTF
V gene: TRBV27
clone size: .
J gene: TRBJ1-2
D gene: .

CDR3 DNA: TGTGCCAGCAGTCTGGAATGGGGGGCCCGCAATCAGCCCCAGCATTTT
CDR3 protein: CASSLEWGARNQPQHF
V gene: TRBV28
clone size: .
J gene: TRBJ1-5
D gene: .

CDR3 DNA: TGCGCCAGCACCCCCGGAGTGGAACATGGCGAGCAGTACTTC
CDR3 protein: CASTPGVEHGEQYF
V gene: TRBV4-1
clone size: once
J gene: TRBJ2-7
D gene: .

CDR3 DNA: TGTGCCAGCAGATTCCCCGGGACTAGCGCGCCCTACGAGCAGTACTTC
CDR3 protein: CASRFPGTSAPYEQYF
V gene: TRBV27
clone size: .
J gene: TRBJ2-7
D gene: TRBD2

CDR3 DNA: TGCGCCAGCAGCGAACGACAGGGGGCTGATGAAAAACTGTTTTTT
CDR3 protein: CASSERQGADEKLFF
V gene: TRBV10-1
clone size: few
J gene: TRBJ1-4
D gene: TRBD1

CDR3 DNA: TGTGCCAGCCGACAGGAGGCGAACACCGGGGAGCTGTTTTTT
CDR3 protein: CASRQEANTGELFF
V gene: TRBV9
clone size: once
J gene: TRBJ2-2
D gene: .

CDR3 DNA: TGTGCCAGCAGCTTGGGACTAGCGGGAGACCCGCAGCAGTACTTC
CDR3 protein: CASSLGLAGDPQQYF
V gene: TRBV5-4
clone size: .
J gene: TRBJ2-7
D gene: TRBD2

CDR3 DNA: TGTGCCAGCAGTGAAAGACAGGGGGCCGGGGAGCTGTTTTTT
CDR3 protein: CASSERQGAGELFF
V gene: TRBV6-1
clone size: .
J gene: TRBJ2-2
D gene: TRBD1

CDR3 DNA: TGTGCCGGCCTTCAGGAGTACAGGGCGTCGACTAATGAAAAACTGTTTTTT
CDR3 protein: CAGLQEYRASTNEKLFF
V gene: TRBV30
clone size: .
J gene: TRBJ1-4
D gene: .

CDR3 DNA: TGTGCCAGCAGCTTGGGAGTTATAGCGGGAGGAGGGGAGACCCAGTACTTC
CDR3 protein: CASSLGVIAGGGETQYF
V gene: TRBV7-3
clone size: .
J gene: TRBJ2-5
D gene: TRBD2

CDR3 DNA: TGCGCCAGCAGCCAATACTTGAGGGATACGCAGTATTTT
CDR3 protein: CASSQYLRDTQYF
V gene: TRBV4-3
clone size: .
J gene: TRBJ2-3
D gene: .

CDR3 DNA: TGTGCCAGCAGAACCTACAGGGGCTCTAGCAATCAGCCCCAGCATTTT
CDR3 protein: CASRTYRGSSNQPQHF
V gene: TRBV28
clone size: .
J gene: TRBJ1-5
D gene: TRBD1

CDR3 DNA: TGTGCCAGCAGTGAAGTCGAACTAGCGGGCCCCGCCAATGAGCAGTTCTTC
CDR3 protein: CASSEVELAGPANEQFF
V gene: TRBV6-4
clone size: .
J gene: TRBJ2-1
D gene: TRBD2

CDR3 DNA: TGTGCCAGAAGCTTGGGGGACAGGCACAGGGGGGACATTCAGTACTTC
CDR3 protein: CARSLGDRHRGDIQYF
V gene: TRBV5-3
clone size: .
J gene: TRBJ2-4
D gene: TRBD1

CDR3 DNA: TGTGCCAGCGGATTACTAGCGGGAGTCAGTTATGAGCAGTTCTTC
CDR3 protein: CASGLLAGVSYEQFF
V gene: TRBV27
clone size: .
J gene: TRBJ2-1
D gene: TRBD2

CDR3 DNA: TGTGCCAGCAGTTCCGGACAGGACCCCTCCTCTGGAAACACCATATATTTT
CDR3 protein: CASSSGQDPSSGNTIYF
V gene: TRBV27
clone size: many
J gene: TRBJ1-3
D gene: TRBD1

CDR3 DNA: TGTGCCAGCAGTTTATCCGGGGGCAGAGGTCAGCCCCAGCATTTT
CDR3 protein: CASSLSGGRGQPQHF
V gene: TRBV28
clone size: .
J gene: TRBJ1-5
D gene: .

CDR3 DNA: TGTGCCAGCAGTTACGACAGTAGTGCATATTACGAGCAGTACTTC
CDR3 protein: CASSYDSSAYYEQYF
V gene: TRBV27
clone size: once
J gene: TRBJ2-7
D gene: .